The 4 T cell receptor beta chains below were found in one sample sequenced in a study of T cell responses to AZD1222 COVID-19 vaccine. Clones were read by immunoSEQ multiplex PCR, and TCRdb kept only the in-frame ones, dropping some. Seen here are approximately 77,000 clones, 80% to 90% observed once, and the top ten hold more than 3%. The starting material was peripheral blood, obtained 28 days after the second AZD1222 dose. Receptor source: an adult who received the AZD1222 COVID-19 vaccine.

The table lists this clone with a few counts. The genes are TRBV2 and TRBJ1-2; 9 bases are a match to TRBD1. CDR3 length equals 13 residues. Germline-derived CDR1 and CDR2 are SNHLY and FYNNEI. Trimming took 8 bases from V and 8 from J; bases not matched to a gene: 9. The CDR3 bases are TGTGCCAGCCGGGACAGGGCTCTAGACGGCTACACCTTC. Its translation is CASRDRALDGYTF. Full variable domain (outside the CDR3, taken from reference TRBV2 and TRBJ1-2): EPEVTQTPSHQVTQMGQEVILRCVPISNHLYFYWYRQILGQKVEFLVSFYNNEISEKSEIFDDQFSVERPDGSNFTLKIRSTKLEDSAMYFCASRDRALDGYTFGSGTRLTVV.

The J gene is TRBJ1-4, the V gene TRBV6-1; no reliable D call. The V gene lost 3 bases and the J gene lost 7 bases, with 12 bases spanning the gap. The CDR3 loop spans 14 amino acids. Germline V lookup: CDR1 MNHNS, CDR2 SASEGT. The CDR3 DNA reads as TGTGCCAGCAGTGATCAAGGGTTTCCTGAAAAACTGTTTTTT. Protein: CASSDQGFPEKLFF.

This clone occurred a few times. The chain couples TRBV11-3 to TRBJ2-1; possibly TRBD2 for D (5 bases). The CDR3 covers 13 residues. Germline CDR1 is SGHNT and CDR2 is YENEEA. V lost 1 base to trimming and J lost 6 bases, with 7 bases between them. CDR3 residues: CASSLGRVNEQFF. Written as DNA, the CDR3 is TGTGCCAGCAGCTTAGGGCGGGTCAATGAGCAGTTCTTC.

This chain connects TRBV30 to TRBJ2-5; D possibly corresponds to TRBD2 (6 bases). Germline V gives CDR1 GTSNPN, CDR2 SVGIG (reference sequence). V shed 2 bases and J shed 1 base, with 8 bases lying between them. The CDR3 runs 13 residues. The CDR3 sequence: CAWSRGFQETQYF. The CDR3 DNA reads as TGTGCCTGGAGTCGGGGGTTCCAAGAGACCCAGTACTTC.